Each of the 31 T cell receptor beta chains below was sequenced from the same sample in a study of cytomegalovirus exposure and HLA in healthy donors. TCRdb's table, derived via immunoSEQ multiplex PCR, lists solely in-frame clones and lacks some. The sample consists of about 74,000 clones, roughly 94% of them appearing once. Sequencing was carried out using PBMCs. All receptors derive from a woman aged 18-29 years in good health and CMV-seropositive.

J is TRBJ1-2 and V is TRBV7-2; 8 bases match TRBD1. CDR3 size: 15 residues. The trim removed 1 base at V and 7 bases at J, leaving 8 bases unmatched. CDR1 is SGHTA, CDR2 FQGNSA, per germline. This CDR3 is CASSLVGQGIFGYTF. Here the CDR3 DNA reads TGTGCCAGCAGCTTAGTCGGACAGGGTATATTTGGCTACACCTTC. The variable domain in full, completed from reference TRBV7-2 and TRBJ1-2, reads GAGVSQSPSNKVTEKGKDVELRCDPISGHTALYWYRQSLGQGLEFLIYFQGNSAPDKSGLPSDRFSAERTGGSVSTLTIQRTQQEDSAVYLCASSLVGQGIFGYTFGSGTRLTVV.

This clone was counted once. V gene TRBV7-2 combines with J gene TRBJ2-7, with TRBD2 matching 10 bases. Trimming cost V 4 bases and J 7 bases; bases outside gene matches: 13. CDR1 and CDR2 (germline): SGHTA, FQGNSA. This CDR3 is built from 16 residues. CDR3 coding DNA: TGTGCCAGCAGCTCAGACCCTCTAGCGGGAGTGAGAGAGCAGTACTTC. This translates into CASSSDPLAGVREQYF.

The rearrangement uses TRBV2 and TRBJ1-4; the D gene is possibly TRBD1 (6 bases). The germline V gene encodes CDR1 SNHLY and CDR2 FYNNEI. V lost 2 bases to trimming and J lost 1 base, with 8 bases between them. The CDR3 is 15 residues long. The CDR3 protein is CASSEQGLTNEKLFF. In DNA form, the CDR3 reads TGTGCCAGCAGTGAACAGGGGTTAACTAATGAAAAACTGTTTTTT.

The rearrangement links TRBV7-9 to TRBJ2-5, with a possible D match to TRBD1 (6 bases). V lost 3 bases and J lost 1, with 12 bases in between. The CDR3 sequence is 15 residues long. CDR1 is SEHNR, CDR2 FQNEAQ, per germline (reference sequence). The CDR3 loop reads CASSLVQGLQETQYF. The CDR3 coding sequence is TGTGCCAGCAGCTTGGTACAGGGCCTCCAAGAGACCCAGTACTTC.

V is TRBV19 and J is TRBJ1-5; D is unresolved. The CDR3 length is 12 residues. The germline V gene encodes CDR1 LNHDA and CDR2 SQIVND (reference sequence). The V end was cut by 3 bases, the J end by 6 bases, with 6 bases between. As DNA, the CDR3 is TGTGCCAGTAGTATGTATTCTCAGCCCCAGCATTTT. The encoded protein is CASSMYSQPQHF.

The rearrangement links TRBV27 to TRBJ1-1; D perhaps matches TRBD1 (6 bases). The CDR3 totals 16 residues. V gave up 3 bases and J gave up 5 bases, with 19 bases separating them. Germline V CDR1 and CDR2: MNHEY, SMNVEV (reference sequence). CDR3 loop: CASSFRVRGGATEAFF. The CDR3 nucleotides read TGTGCCAGCAGTTTTCGTGTGAGGGGGGGCGCGACTGAAGCTTTCTTT.

J is TRBJ2-2 and V is TRBV7-9; 8 bases agree with TRBD2. In germline, CDR1 is SEHNR, CDR2 FQNEAQ (reference sequence). CDR3 size: 16 residues. The junction had 5 bases not matched to a gene; V was cut back by 1 base and J by 4 bases. The CDR3 DNA reads TGTGCCAGCAGCTTAGTGTACCTAGCGGGCACCGGGGAGCTGTTTTTT. Translation: CASSLVYLAGTGELFF.

This chain links TRBV7-8 with TRBJ2-1, with TRBD1 matching over 8 bases. After removal of 2 bases from V and 15 bases from J, the junction contained 18 bases not matched to a gene. Looked up from germline, CDR1 is SGHVS and CDR2 is FQNEAQ. CDR3 length: 16 residues. The CDR3 here is CASSLKVGESDREGFF. CDR3 sequence (DNA): TGTGCCAGCAGCTTAAAGGTGGGCGAGTCGGACAGGGAAGGGTTCTTC.

This chain joins TRBV7-9 and TRBJ2-3, with a tentative D call TRBD2 (7 bases). Germline values: CDR1 SEHNR, CDR2 FQNEAQ (reference sequence). This CDR3 contains 16 residues. V shed 5 bases and J shed 1 base, with 16 bases lying between them. CDR3 protein: CASSPSRGPGTDTQYF. CDR3 DNA: TGTGCCAGCAGCCCCTCGCGGGGGCCGGGCACAGATACGCAGTATTTT.

The gene calls are TRBV4-2 and TRBJ2-2; no clear D gene. The germline V gene encodes CDR1 LGHNA and CDR2 YNFKEQ. This CDR3 has 13 amino acids. The V end was cut by 1 base, the J end by 6 bases, with 6 bases between. CDR3 coding DNA: TGTGCCAGCAGCCAAGTTGAGGCCGGGGAGCTGTTTTTT. Protein sequence: CASSQVEAGELFF.

This clone was picked up one time. The chain joins TRBV14 to TRBJ2-3; 8 nucleotides align to TRBD1. V shed 4 bases, J shed 2 bases, and the junction held 8 bases outside the gene matches. Germline-derived CDR1 and CDR2 are SGHDN and FVKESK. This CDR3 contains 16 residues. The CDR3 protein is CASSPARTGLTDTQYF. The CDR3 DNA is TGTGCCAGCAGCCCCGCCCGGACAGGGCTCACAGATACGCAGTATTTT.

The chain recombines TRBV11-3 with TRBJ2-1, with TRBD2 identical over 8 bases. Trimming at V came to 6 bases and at J to 7 bases, leaving 14 bases not matched to a gene. The CDR3 is 16 amino acids. Germline CDR1 and CDR2: SGHNT and YENEEA. CDR3 nucleotide sequence: TGTGCCAGCAGTCACTACCCCAGCGGGAGTGAAAATGAGCAGTTCTTC. Encoded protein: CASSHYPSGSENEQFF.

This clone came up a few times. The V call is TRBV29-1, the J call TRBJ2-2, with D maybe TRBD1 (6 bases). Germline V gene sequence: CDR1 SQVTM, CDR2 ANQGSEA. This CDR3 spans 11 amino acids. The V gene lost 6 bases and the J gene lost 8 bases, with 10 bases spanning the gap. The CDR3 sequence is CSVGAWGELFF. The CDR3 region has the DNA TGCAGCGTGGGGGCCTGGGGGGAGCTGTTTTTT.

The chain is built from TRBV30 and TRBJ2-1, with TRBD2 matching 8 bases. The V gene end was trimmed by 0 bases and the J gene end by 7 bases; junction bases not matched to a gene: 8. Germline values: CDR1 GTSNPN, CDR2 SVGIG (reference sequence). The CDR3 totals 15 residues. The CDR3 is CAWSVRRGGRNEQFF. Written as DNA, the CDR3 is TGTGCCTGGAGTGTACGACGGGGGGGCCGGAATGAGCAGTTCTTC.

This chain connects TRBV4-3 to TRBJ2-1; D gene unclear. CDR3 length equals 13 residues. V was pared by 3 bases and J by 4 bases, with 7 bases between. The germline CDR1 and CDR2 sequences are LGHNA and YSLEER. This CDR3 reads CASSQSLYNEQFF. The CDR3 DNA sequence: TGCGCCAGCAGCCAGAGCCTATACAATGAGCAGTTCTTC.

The chain employs TRBV9 and TRBJ2-7, with D hard to call. The CDR3 is 13 residues long. The V end lost 0 bases, the J end lost 4 bases, and 8 bases lay between the germline ends. CDR1 and CDR2 from the germline V gene are SGDLS and YYNGEE. This chain's CDR3 is CASSVDSKYEQYF. DNA for the CDR3: TGTGCCAGCAGCGTAGATTCCAAATACGAGCAGTACTTC.

The J gene is TRBJ2-3, the V gene TRBV7-9, with 7 bases that match TRBD2. The CDR3 consists of 14 residues. Germline-derived CDR1 and CDR2 are SEHNR and FQNEAQ (reference sequence). Losses at the gene ends were 7 bases for V and 2 bases for J; bases not matched to a gene: 6. CDR3 DNA sequence: TGTGCCAGCATGGGGGGGACCCTCACAGATACGCAGTATTTT. As protein: CASMGGTLTDTQYF.

The chain links TRBV5-1 to TRBJ2-3; tentatively, D is TRBD1 (5 bases). V was pared by 0 bases and J by 5 bases, with 19 bases between. CDR1 is SGHRS, CDR2 YFSETQ, per germline. The CDR3 has 17 residues. This CDR3 is CASSLGGGAPSGDTQYF. Here the CDR3 DNA reads TGCGCCAGCAGCTTGGGAGGTGGGGCCCCATCTGGAGATACGCAGTATTTT.

V usage is TRBV5-4 and J usage is TRBJ2-1, with 8 positions matching TRBD1. Trimming at V came to 3 bases and at J to 0 bases, leaving 2 bases not matched to a gene. The CDR3 loop spans 15 amino acids. Germline V gene sequence: CDR1 SGHNT, CDR2 YYREEE (reference sequence). The CDR3 region has the DNA TGTGCCAGCAGCTCAGGGGGCAACTCCTACAATGAGCAGTTCTTC. Its translation: CASSSGGNSYNEQFF.

The chain employs TRBV25-1 and TRBJ1-1; D is unclear. Trimming shortened V by 4 bases and J by 11 bases, and 17 bases separated the two germline ends. The CDR3 sequence is 13 residues long. Germline values: CDR1 MGHDK, CDR2 SYGVNS. This chain's CDR3 is CASSGGVGRKAFF. The CDR3 DNA is TGTGCCAGCAGTGGGGGAGTTGGACGCAAGGCTTTCTTT. The full variable domain, completed using reference TRBV25-1 and TRBJ1-1, is EADIYQTPRYLVIGTGKKITLECSQTMGHDKMYWYQQDPGMELHLIHYSYGVNSTEKGDLSSESTVSRIRTEHFPLTLESARPSHTSQYLCASSGGVGRKAFFGQGTRLTVV.

J is TRBJ1-4 and V is TRBV13; TRBD1 is a possible D gene (6 bases). CDR1 PRHDT and CDR2 FYEKMQ come from the germline V gene (reference sequence). The length of the CDR3 is 16 residues. V lost 5 bases to trimming and J lost 0 bases, with 13 bases between them. Written as DNA, the CDR3 is TGTGCCAGCAGCCTGGGACATCCTGCAACTAATGAAAAACTGTTTTTT. It is translated as CASSLGHPATNEKLFF. The whole variable domain, remainder taken from reference TRBV13 and TRBJ1-4, is AAGVIQSPRHLIKEKRETATLKCYPIPRHDTVYWYQQGPGQDPQFLISFYEKMQSDKGSIPDRFSAQQFSDYHSELNMSSLELGDSALYFCASSLGHPATNEKLFFGSGTQLSVL.

The genes are TRBV4-3 and TRBJ1-1; 8 bases align to TRBD1. Germline loops: CDR1 LGHNA, CDR2 YSLEER. CDR3 length equals 16 residues. Trimming at V came to 0 bases and at J to 6 bases, leaving 9 bases not matched to a gene. This CDR3 is CASSQDWQGARAEAFF. In DNA form, the CDR3 reads TGCGCCAGCAGCCAAGATTGGCAGGGGGCGAGGGCTGAAGCTTTCTTT.

The CDR3 loop is CASSLLRDSSYEQYF. DNA of the CDR3: TGCGCCAGCAGCCTCCTCCGGGACAGCTCCTACGAGCAGTACTTC. The chain is built from TRBV4-3 and TRBJ2-7; TRBD1 aligns across 7 bases. CDR1 is LGHNA, CDR2 YSLEER, per germline. This CDR3 has 15 amino acids. V shed 4 bases, J shed 0 bases, and the junction held 6 bases outside the gene matches.

V usage is TRBV7-8 and J usage is TRBJ1-2; unclear D gene. Germline values: CDR1 SGHVS, CDR2 FQNEAQ. V shed 0 bases and J shed 0 bases, with 8 bases lying between them. The CDR3 is made up of 15 amino acids. The CDR3 DNA reads TGTGCCAGCAGCTTAGCCGAGTTAGCTAACTATGGCTACACCTTC. Amino acids: CASSLAELANYGYTF.

Only one count was recorded for this clone. The rearrangement joins TRBV18 to TRBJ1-1, with D tentatively TRBD1 (6 bases). V shed 6 bases and J shed 1 base, with 9 bases lying between them. Germline CDR1 and CDR2: KGHSH and LQKENI. The CDR3 spans 13 residues. The DNA for the CDR3 is TGTGCCAGCTCCCTGGACAGGAACACTGAAGCTTTCTTT. Amino acid sequence: CASSLDRNTEAFF.

The chain carries TRBV11-2 and TRBJ1-1; 8 nucleotides match TRBD1. Germline CDR1 SGHAT, CDR2 FQNNGV. The CDR3 runs to 16 residues. The J segment lost 6 bases and the V segment lost 5 bases, leaving 14 bases of the junction unmatched. The CDR3 is CASSTYRDRRGAEAFF. The CDR3 DNA reads TGTGCCAGCAGCACCTATAGGGACAGGAGAGGCGCTGAAGCTTTCTTT.

V gene TRBV4-2 combines with J gene TRBJ2-7, with 13 bases matching TRBD2. There are 15 residues in the CDR3. The V segment lost 2 bases and the J segment 2 bases; nucleotides outside the gene matches: 0. Germline values: CDR1 LGHNA, CDR2 YNFKEQ. CDR3 region: CASSQTSGGAYEQYF. The CDR3 coding sequence is TGTGCCAGCAGCCAAACTAGCGGGGGGGCCTACGAGCAGTACTTC.

This rearrangement joins TRBV5-6 to TRBJ1-3, with D uncertain. CDR3 length equals 16 residues. CDR1 is SGHDT and CDR2 is YYEEEE in the germline V gene. The V end was cut by 0 bases, the J end by 0 bases, with 10 bases between. The CDR3 DNA follows: TGTGCCAGCAGCTTGGGGGTTTCGGGCTCTGGAAACACCATATATTTT. This codes for CASSLGVSGSGNTIYF.

The J gene is TRBJ2-7, the V gene TRBV9; perhaps TRBD1 as D (6 bases). CDR3 length: 15 residues. The germline gives CDR1 SGDLS, CDR2 YYNGEE. V was cut by 2 bases and J by 3 bases, with 15 bases left in between. CDR3 sequence: CASSVALGQYYEQYF. The DNA for the CDR3 is TGTGCCAGCAGCGTTGCCCTTGGACAGTACTACGAGCAGTACTTC.

The J gene is TRBJ2-7, the V gene TRBV27, with a possible D match to TRBD2 (7 bases). This CDR3 region has 14 residues. V was pared by 8 bases and J by 6 bases, with 20 bases between. Germline CDR1 and CDR2: MNHEY and SMNVEV (reference sequence). The CDR3 loop is CASSGGKTGSEQYF. CDR3 DNA sequence: TGTGCCAGCTCGGGGGGTAAGACAGGTTCCGAGCAGTACTTC.

CDR3 amino acids: CSARSRGGTGTQYF. DNA of the CDR3: TGCAGCGCCCGATCGAGGGGAGGAACAGGAACGCAGTATTTT. The rearrangement uses TRBV29-1 and TRBJ2-3, with a possible D match to TRBD2 (6 bases). The germline V and J ends were trimmed by 7 bases and 9 bases, with 23 bases remaining between them. The CDR3 loop spans 14 amino acids. Per germline, CDR1 SQVTM and CDR2 ANQGSEA.